The clone carrying this TCR beta chain was seen once. No antigen is known for it. The CDR3 runs 11 residues. CDR1 and CDR2 from the germline V gene are MDHEN and SYDVKM. Trimming stripped 4 bases from V and 8 bases from J, with 5 bases between. The data stem from a study of cytomegalovirus exposure and HLA in healthy donors. Broader study findings: In a later analysis, several top co-occurrence clusters appeared linked to parvovirus B19, influenza, CMV and Epstein-Barr virus.

Use of 60 Vbeta and 13 Jbeta primers characterized the PCR. Only in-frame clones appear in the TCRdb table, and some are missing; sequencing was by immunoSEQ multiplex PCR. The sample contains about 200,000 clones, 80% to 90% of which appear only once. Input material: PBMCs. The TCR sequence derives from a woman aged 25 to 39 in good health and CMV-seronegative. The genes are TRBV28 and TRBJ1-4; D perhaps matches TRBD1 (5 bases). In nucleotides, the CDR3 is TGTGCCAGCAGTTCAGGGGAAAAACTGTTTTTT. Translated: CASSSGEKLFF. Based on the CDR3 plus reference TRBV28 and TRBJ1-4, the full variable domain is DVKVTQSSRYLVKRTGEKVFLECVQDMDHENMFWYRQDPGLGLRLIYFSYDVKMKEKGDIPEGYSVSREKKERFSLILESASTNQTSMYLCASSSGEKLFFGSGTQLSVL.